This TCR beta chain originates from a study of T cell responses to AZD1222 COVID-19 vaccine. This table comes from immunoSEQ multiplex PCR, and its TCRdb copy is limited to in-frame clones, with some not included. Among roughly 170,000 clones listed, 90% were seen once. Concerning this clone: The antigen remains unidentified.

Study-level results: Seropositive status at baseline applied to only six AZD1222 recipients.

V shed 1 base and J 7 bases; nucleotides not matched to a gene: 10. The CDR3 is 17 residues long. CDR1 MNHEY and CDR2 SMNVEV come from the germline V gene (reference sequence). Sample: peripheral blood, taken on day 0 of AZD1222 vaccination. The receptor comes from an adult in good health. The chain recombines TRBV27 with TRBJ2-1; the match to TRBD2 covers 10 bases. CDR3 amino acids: CASSLWVAGGLGNEQFF. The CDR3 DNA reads TGTGCCAGCAGTTTATGGGTAGCGGGGGGTCTTGGTAATGAGCAGTTCTTC.